This T cell receptor beta chain was obtained from a study of T cell responses to AZD1222 COVID-19 vaccine. Whole-study results and caveats: Baseline antibody screening turned up just a handful of seropositive AZD1222 recipients. Vaccination with two AZD1222 doses was followed by a rise in Spike-specific TCR breadth and depth. Dominant CD4 TCR responses targeted spike regions 160-218 and 743-854.

CDR1 and CDR2 (germline): MNHEY, SVGEGT. The V and J ends lost 2 bases and 1 base respectively, with 4 bases between them. The length of the CDR3 is 13 residues. Sequenced by immunoSEQ multiplex PCR; TCRdb stores in-frame clones only, minus some. Here the sample spans 150,000 or so clones, about 92% being singletons. With respect to this clone: Its antigen is still unknown.

The sample in question was peripheral blood, obtained on day 0 of AZD1222 vaccination. This sequence joins TRBV6-2 or TRBV6-3 and TRBJ2-3; D call uncertain. This sequence was found in an adult in good health. CDR3 nucleotide sequence: TGTGCCAGCAGTTACGGGGGCACAGATACGCAGTATTTT. Its protein product is CASSYGGTDTQYF.